This TCR beta chain was sequenced in a study of vaccination and CD4 T cells after COVID-19. This CDR3 comprises 15 residues. From germline, CDR1 is DFQATT and CDR2 SNEGSKA (reference sequence). With V trimmed by 0 bases and J by 2 bases, 5 bases remained unmatched. Remarks on this clonotype: No antigen is known for it.

The study sequenced cultured CD4+ T cell DNA using the Oncomine TCR Beta short-read assay. Investigators isolated genomic DNA from cultured CD4+ T cells. TCRdb redid the calling of the PCR reads with MiXCR, one entry per CDR3 protein. The sample lists under 25,000 distinct CDR3 sequences, just over 45% occurring once. This sample's treatment: roughly 10-day PBMC culture with coronavirus spike peptide pools or control peptides (ViraFEST assay). The specimen comprised CD4+ T cells from blood, cultured in vitro, sampled after SARS-CoV-2 vaccination. The chain recombines TRBV20-1 with TRBJ1-2; TRBD1 aligns across 8 bases. The source is a human donor who had recovered from COVID-19. The CDR3 DNA is TGCAGTGCTAGAGATCCCCACAGGGGGAACTATGGCTACACCTTC. Residues: CSARDPHRGNYGYTF.